This TCR beta chain was retrieved from a study of blood T cell repertoires in COVID-19. Study-level information: Samples representing acute and convalescent COVID-19 were sourced from the United States, Italy and Spain.

Method: immunoSEQ multiplex PCR; TCRdb's copy keeps in-frame clones and lacks some. The sample records some 230,000 clones, about four fifths being singletons. This clone was recorded only once. CDR1 and CDR2 (germline): MDHEN, SYDVKM. The CDR3 totals 11 residues. V was shortened by 2 bases and J by 10 bases, with 7 bases between the two germline ends. The sequence came from a woman in her forties with acute COVID-19. The sequenced sample consisted of PBMCs or T cells enriched from blood (not recorded which). V gene TRBV28 combines with J gene TRBJ2-3, with a tentative D call TRBD1 (6 bases). This CDR3 is CASSLEGAQYF. DNA for the CDR3: TGTGCCAGCAGTTTAGAGGGGGCGCAGTATTTT.